One and the same sample provided the 25 T cell receptor beta chains below, sequenced in a study of cytomegalovirus exposure and HLA in healthy donors. With 60 Vbeta and 13 Jbeta primers, the PCR was carried out. Profiled with immunoSEQ multiplex PCR; TCRdb holds only in-frame clones, not every one. The table has about 190,000 clones, roughly 70% seen once. The specimen sequenced was PBMCs. The receptors were sampled from a woman aged 25-40 years in good health and CMV-seronegative.

V gene TRBV9 combines with J gene TRBJ2-1; possible D gene TRBD1, 5 bases. This CDR3 is 12 amino acids long. CDR1 is SGDLS, CDR2 YYNGEE, per germline. The germline V and J ends were trimmed by 4 bases and 9 bases, with 11 bases remaining between them. CDR3 nucleotides: TGTGCCAGCAGCCTCAGGGTGGGTGAGCAGTTCTTC. The encoded protein is CASSLRVGEQFF. The full variable domain, in which reference TRBV9 and TRBJ2-1 provide the parts outside the CDR3, is DSGVTQTPKHLITATGQRVTLRCSPRSGDLSVYWYQQSLDQGLQFLIQYYNGEERAKGNILERFSAQQFPDLHSELNLSSLELGDSALYFCASSLRVGEQFFGPGTRLTVL.

This clone turned up a few times. This chain connects TRBV6-6 to TRBJ1-2; TRBD1 might be the D (5 bases). Germline CDR1 MNHNY, CDR2 SVGAGI (reference sequence). This CDR3 comprises 15 residues. V lost 5 bases and J 8 bases, leaving 21 bases between the germline ends. For the CDR3, the DNA is TGTGCCAGCAGTGACCAATTGGGGCCAGGTCAAGGCTACACCTTC. Translation: CASSDQLGPGQGYTF.

This clone was recorded a few times. The chain links TRBV12-5 to TRBJ1-5, with TRBD1 matching 10 bases. The length of the CDR3 is 13 residues. Trimming at V came to 6 bases and at J to 6 bases, leaving 2 bases not matched to a gene. Germline V gives CDR1 LGHNT, CDR2 FRNRAP. The CDR3 sequence is CASGTGGGQPQHF. For the CDR3, the DNA is TGTGCTAGTGGGACAGGGGGCGGTCAGCCCCAGCATTTT.

This sequence joins TRBV25-1 and TRBJ2-1; perhaps TRBD2 as D (5 bases). The CDR3 runs 14 residues. V lost 4 bases and J 8 bases, leaving 15 bases between the germline ends. From germline, CDR1 is MGHDK and CDR2 SYGVNS. The DNA for the CDR3 is TGTGCCAGCAGTGTCCTGGGGAGCTCGGATGAGCAGTTCTTC. It translates to CASSVLGSSDEQFF.

The chain links TRBV2 to TRBJ1-4; 8 bases agree with TRBD1. The CDR3 spans 15 residues. V was clipped by 5 bases and J by 5 bases; unmatched bases: 7. The V gene's germline CDR1 is SNHLY and CDR2 FYNNEI. The CDR3 loop is CASSRQGALNEKLFF. In DNA form, the CDR3 reads TGTGCCAGCAGTCGCCAGGGGGCTCTAAATGAAAAACTGTTTTTT.

The chain carries TRBV5-6 and TRBJ2-3; 9 bases are shared with TRBD2. J was trimmed by 5 bases and V by 0 bases; bases with no gene match: 4. CDR3 length equals 15 residues. Germline V gene sequence: CDR1 SGHDT, CDR2 YYEEEE. The DNA for the CDR3 is TGTGCCAGCAGCTTGGGACTAGCGGAGATAGATACGCAGTATTTT. The encoded protein is CASSLGLAEIDTQYF.

The V call is TRBV9, the J call TRBJ2-1; D gene ambiguous. Germline values: CDR1 SGDLS, CDR2 YYNGEE. V was clipped by 4 bases and J by 8 bases, with 10 bases between them. The CDR3 is 12 residues long. Here the CDR3 reads CASSQVDYEQFF. The DNA for the CDR3 is TGTGCCAGCAGCCAAGTTGACTATGAGCAGTTCTTC.

With regard to this clone: The same CDR3 also results from other DNA sequences found in this sample. CDR3 region: CASSEKTGSQPQHF. The CDR3 region has the DNA TGTGCCAGCAGTGAGAAGACAGGGAGCCAGCCCCAGCATTTT. This sequence joins TRBV25-1 and TRBJ1-5; 7 bases are shared with TRBD1. Trimming took 3 bases from V and 7 from J; bases not matched to a gene: 6. CDR3 size: 14 residues. CDR1 and CDR2 from the germline V gene are MGHDK and SYGVNS.

This clone was observed a handful of times. V gene TRBV7-9 combines with J gene TRBJ2-3; D is possibly TRBD1 (5 bases). CDR1 is SEHNR, CDR2 FQNEAQ, per germline (reference sequence). The CDR3 has 19 residues. Deletions cut 5 bases from V and 1 base from J, with 25 bases between. The CDR3 loop is CASSPWGTPTRGGTDTQYF. The CDR3 coding sequence is TGTGCCAGCAGCCCCTGGGGCACCCCTACCCGTGGGGGCACAGATACGCAGTATTTT.

The CDR3 sequence: CASNDNAVEAFF. The DNA of the CDR3 is TGTGCCAGCAACGACAATGCCGTTGAAGCTTTCTTT. The chain uses TRBV25-1 and TRBJ1-1; D unclear. The V end was cut by 7 bases, the J end by 7 bases, with 13 bases between. In germline, CDR1 is MGHDK, CDR2 SYGVNS. This CDR3 spans 12 amino acids.

V and J are TRBV7-9 and TRBJ2-4, with 9 bases identical to TRBD2. With 5 bases clipped from V and 2 bases from J, the junction kept 7 bases outside the gene matches. CDR1 SEHNR and CDR2 FQNEAQ come from the germline V gene (reference sequence). The length of the CDR3 is 16 residues. The CDR3 DNA follows: TGTGCCAGCAGCCCCTTGGCGGGGGGGCCCAAAAACATTCAGTACTTC. It translates to CASSPLAGGPKNIQYF.

The chain joins TRBV4-2 to TRBJ2-7; 8 nucleotides line up with TRBD2. The CDR3 is 16 residues long. Germline trimming cut 1 base from V and 1 base from J; bases unmatched to any gene: 6. Germline lookup yields CDR1 LGHNA and CDR2 YNFKEQ. The CDR3 reads CASSQGGGGRSYEQYF. The CDR3 nucleotides are TGTGCCAGCAGCCAAGGGGGAGGCGGGAGGTCCTACGAGCAGTACTTC.

V is TRBV5-4 and J is TRBJ2-3; perhaps TRBD1 as D (5 bases). The CDR3 is 14 amino acids. Germline values: CDR1 SGHNT, CDR2 YYREEE (reference sequence). V dropped 5 bases and J dropped 6 bases, with 16 bases sitting between them. CDR3 sequence: CASRDIGVWDTQYF. Written as DNA, the CDR3 is TGTGCCAGCAGGGACATAGGGGTTTGGGATACGCAGTATTTT.

The chain combines TRBV29-1 with TRBJ2-7; tentatively, D is TRBD2 (5 bases). The CDR3 has 14 amino acids. Germline V gives CDR1 SQVTM, CDR2 ANQGSEA. V lost 4 bases and J 0 bases, leaving 13 bases between the germline ends. The CDR3: CSVVEVRSSYEQYF. CDR3 sequence (DNA): TGCAGCGTTGTGGAGGTCAGAAGCTCCTACGAGCAGTACTTC.

This clone is a singleton in its sample. This sequence joins TRBV7-9 and TRBJ1-1; possible D gene TRBD1, 6 bases. Germline lookup yields CDR1 SEHNR and CDR2 FQNEAQ (reference sequence). Trimming shortened V by 5 bases and J by 4 bases, and 14 bases separated the two germline ends. This CDR3 has 14 amino acids. In nucleotides, the CDR3 is TGTGCCAGCAGCCTAAAACAGGGCGTCACTGAAGCTTTCTTT. This codes for CASSLKQGVTEAFF.

V gene TRBV5-4 combines with J gene TRBJ2-1, with 9 bases aligning to TRBD1. Germline CDR1 reads SGHNT; CDR2 reads YYREEE (reference sequence). The CDR3 runs 15 residues. J lost 1 base, V lost 6 bases, and 5 bases had no gene match. This CDR3 is CASKTGTGSYNEQFF. The CDR3, as DNA: TGTGCCAGCAAGACCGGGACAGGGTCCTACAATGAGCAGTTCTTC. Drawing the rest from reference TRBV5-4 and TRBJ2-1, the complete variable domain is ETGVTQSPTHLIKTRGQQVTLRCSSQSGHNTVSWYQQALGQGPQFIFQYYREEENGRGNFPPRFSGLQFPNYSSELNVNALELDDSALYLCASKTGTGSYNEQFFGPGTRLTVL.

The CDR3 region has the DNA TGTGCCAGCAGCCTTGGGACAGGGGGACCTTACGAGCAGTACTTC. Encoded protein: CASSLGTGGPYEQYF. The chain carries TRBV9 and TRBJ2-7, with TRBD1 matching 11 bases. The CDR3 runs 15 residues. The germline CDR1 and CDR2 sequences are SGDLS and YYNGEE. V was clipped by 4 bases and J by 4 bases; unmatched bases: 7.

The chain recombines TRBV6-4 with TRBJ2-7; 13 bases are a match to TRBD2. CDR1 MRHNA and CDR2 SNTAGT come from the germline V gene. After removal of 11 bases from V and 6 bases from J, the junction contained 13 bases not matched to a gene. The CDR3 is 15 residues long. The CDR3: CASWERTSGGSEQYF. The CDR3, as DNA: TGTGCCTCCTGGGAGAGGACTAGCGGGGGAAGCGAGCAGTACTTC.

This clone was counted a few times. This chain joins TRBV6-6 and TRBJ1-1; the D gene is possibly TRBD1 (6 bases). V gave up 5 bases and J gave up 1 base, with 14 bases separating them. This CDR3 contains 15 residues. In germline, CDR1 is MNHNY, CDR2 SVGAGI (reference sequence). The CDR3 nucleotides are TGTGCCAGCAGTCCGAGGCAACAGGGGAACACTGAAGCTTTCTTT. Translating gives CASSPRQQGNTEAFF.

The gene calls are TRBV7-8 and TRBJ1-2, with D perhaps TRBD1 (6 bases). V lost 1 base to trimming and J lost 8 bases, with 17 bases between them. CDR3 length equals 15 residues. Germline-derived CDR1 and CDR2 are SGHVS and FQNEAQ. The CDR3 protein is CASSLVSGGEGGYTF. The DNA of the CDR3 is TGTGCCAGCAGCTTAGTGTCTGGGGGCGAAGGGGGCTACACCTTC.

The chain joins TRBV5-4 to TRBJ2-7; perhaps TRBD1 as D (5 bases). This CDR3 is 16 amino acids long. The germline gives CDR1 SGHNT, CDR2 YYREEE (reference sequence). V lost 4 bases and J 0 bases, leaving 17 bases between the germline ends. CDR3 sequence reads: CASSPREGFTSYEQYF. The CDR3 nucleotides are TGTGCCAGCAGCCCCAGGGAAGGGTTTACCTCCTACGAGCAGTACTTC.

J is TRBJ1-1 and V is TRBV5-6, with D possibly matching TRBD1 (5 bases). The V end lost 0 bases, the J end lost 10 bases, and 7 bases lay between the germline ends. Germline CDR1 is SGHDT and CDR2 is YYEEEE. This CDR3 spans 11 amino acids. CDR3 nucleotides: TGTGCCAGCAGCTTGGGACAGTTAGCTTTCTTT. This codes for CASSLGQLAFF.

The J gene is TRBJ2-3, the V gene TRBV5-3, with D uncertain. TRBV5-3 is an ORF, and what it does is uncertain. This CDR3 region has 11 residues. V lost 6 bases, J lost 2 bases, and 4 bases lay in between. CDR3 sequence (DNA): TGTGCCAGAACCAACACAGATACGCAGTATTTT. Translating gives CARTNTDTQYF.

The V and J genes are TRBV6-5 and TRBJ1-3; possibly TRBD1 for D (6 bases). Germline V lookup: CDR1 MNHEY, CDR2 SVGAGI. CDR3 size: 16 residues. V was shortened by 2 bases and J by 4 bases, with 15 bases between the two germline ends. This CDR3 is CASSYPTGHLGNTIYF. CDR3 DNA sequence: TGTGCCAGCAGTTACCCAACGGGACATCTCGGAAACACCATATATTTT.

This chain joins TRBV29-1 and TRBJ2-2; possibly TRBD1 for D (5 bases). This CDR3 is built from 15 residues. The V and J ends lost 7 bases and 3 bases respectively, with 18 bases between them. CDR1 and CDR2 from the germline V gene are SQVTM and ANQGSEA. CDR3 protein: CSASQGSLDTGELFF. As DNA, the CDR3 is TGCAGCGCCTCGCAGGGTTCCCTGGACACCGGGGAGCTGTTTTTT.